This T cell receptor beta chain was found in a study of shared clonotypes between healthy human individuals. Background on the study: Plates per donor: three CD4 naive, three CD4 memory, two CD8 naive, one CD8 memory. Study-wide findings and caveats: An anticipated effect of sequencing depth on clonotype sharing among donors was recognized. Naive CD4 clonotypes were shared across several donors at roughly 4.6%.

On this clone itself: Its matching antigen is unknown.

Clones were read by immunoSEQ multiplex PCR, and TCRdb kept only the in-frame ones, dropping some. The sample lists more than 2 million clones; roughly 95% were seen once. V lost 3 bases and J lost 3; bases outside the gene matches: 10. CDR3 length: 18 amino acids. The germline V gene has CDR1 SGDLS and CDR2 YYNGEE. Naive-designated CD8 cells lacked CD45RO, were positively enriched for CCR7, and omitted terminally differentiated effector memory CD45RA+ cells. Healthy HIV-negative adults with no recent acute infections or vaccinations were recruited as donors. Sequenced sample: naive CD8+ T cells sorted from blood. This chain links TRBV9 with TRBJ2-2, with 11 bases that match TRBD1. The source of this sequence is a man younger than 35 in good health. Here the CDR3 DNA reads TGTGCCAGCAGCGGTACCGGGACAGGGGGACTTTACACCGGGGAGCTGTTTTTT. Its translation: CASSGTGTGGLYTGELFF.